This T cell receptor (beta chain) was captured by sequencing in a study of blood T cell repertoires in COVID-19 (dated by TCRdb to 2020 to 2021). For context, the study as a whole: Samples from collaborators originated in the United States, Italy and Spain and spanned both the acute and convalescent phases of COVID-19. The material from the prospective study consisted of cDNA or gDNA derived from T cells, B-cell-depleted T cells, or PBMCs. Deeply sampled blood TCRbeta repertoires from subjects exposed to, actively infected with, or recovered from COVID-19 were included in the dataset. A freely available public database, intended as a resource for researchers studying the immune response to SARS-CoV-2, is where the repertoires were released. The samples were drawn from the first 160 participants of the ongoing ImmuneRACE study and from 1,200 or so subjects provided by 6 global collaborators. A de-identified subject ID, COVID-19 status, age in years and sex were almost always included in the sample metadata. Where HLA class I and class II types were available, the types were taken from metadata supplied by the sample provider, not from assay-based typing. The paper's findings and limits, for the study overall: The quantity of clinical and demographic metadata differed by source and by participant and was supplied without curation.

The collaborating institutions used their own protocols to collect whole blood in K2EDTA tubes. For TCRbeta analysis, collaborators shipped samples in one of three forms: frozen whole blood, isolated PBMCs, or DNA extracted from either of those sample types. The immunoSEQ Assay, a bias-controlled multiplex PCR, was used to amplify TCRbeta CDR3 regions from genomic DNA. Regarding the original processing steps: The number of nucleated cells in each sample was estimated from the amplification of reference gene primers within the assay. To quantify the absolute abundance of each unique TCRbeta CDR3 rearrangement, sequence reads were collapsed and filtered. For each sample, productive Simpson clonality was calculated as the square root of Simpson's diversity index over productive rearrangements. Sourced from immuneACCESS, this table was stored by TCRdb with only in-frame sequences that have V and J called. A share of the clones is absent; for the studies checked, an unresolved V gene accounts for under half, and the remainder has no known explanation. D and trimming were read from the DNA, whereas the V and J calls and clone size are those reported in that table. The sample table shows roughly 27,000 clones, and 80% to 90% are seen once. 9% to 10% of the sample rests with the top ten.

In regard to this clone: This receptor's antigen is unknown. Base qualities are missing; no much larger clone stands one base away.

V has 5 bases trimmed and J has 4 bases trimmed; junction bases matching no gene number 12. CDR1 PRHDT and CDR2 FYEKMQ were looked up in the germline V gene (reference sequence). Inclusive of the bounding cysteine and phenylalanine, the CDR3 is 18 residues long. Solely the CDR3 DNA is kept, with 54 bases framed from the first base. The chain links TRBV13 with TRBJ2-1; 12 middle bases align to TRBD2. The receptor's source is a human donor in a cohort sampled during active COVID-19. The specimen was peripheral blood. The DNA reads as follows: TGTGCCAGCAGCCCTACCCACCAACTAGCGGGGGGTTACAATGAGCAGTTCTTC. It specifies CASSPTHQLAGGYNEQFF. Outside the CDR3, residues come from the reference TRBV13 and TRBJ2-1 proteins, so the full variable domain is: AAGVIQSPRHLIKEKRETATLKCYPIPRHDTVYWYQQGPGQDPQFLISFYEKMQSDKGSIPDRFSAQQFSDYHSELNMSSLELGDSALYFCASSPTHQLAGGYNEQFFGPGTRLTVL.